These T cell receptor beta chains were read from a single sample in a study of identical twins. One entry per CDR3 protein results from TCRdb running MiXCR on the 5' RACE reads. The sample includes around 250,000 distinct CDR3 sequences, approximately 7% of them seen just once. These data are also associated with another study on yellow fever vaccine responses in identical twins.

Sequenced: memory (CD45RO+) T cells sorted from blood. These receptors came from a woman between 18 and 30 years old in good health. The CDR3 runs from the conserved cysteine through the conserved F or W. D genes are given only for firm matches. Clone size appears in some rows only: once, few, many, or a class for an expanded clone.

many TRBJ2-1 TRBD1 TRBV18 TGTGCCAGCTCACCACCGTTCAGGGGGTGGCAGTTCTTC CASSPPFRGWQFF
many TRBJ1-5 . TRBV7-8 TGTGCCAGCAGCTTATATGAGGGAAGCAATCAGCCCCAGCATTTT CASSLYEGSNQPQHF
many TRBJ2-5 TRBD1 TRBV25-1 TGTGCCAGCAGTGAGCGAACCGACAGGGGGCTAGAGACCCAGTACTTC CASSERTDRGLETQYF
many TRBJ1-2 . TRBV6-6 TGTGCCAGCAGTTACTCGAGAGAGGGCTACACCTTC CASSYSREGYTF
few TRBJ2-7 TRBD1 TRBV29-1 TGCAGCGTTGAAACCGGGACAGGGGGCTACGAGCAGTACTTC CSVETGTGGYEQYF
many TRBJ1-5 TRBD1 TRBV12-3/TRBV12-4 TGTGCCAGCAGTTTAGCAAGTTACAGGGGTAGCAATCAGCCCCAGCATTTT CASSLASYRGSNQPQHF
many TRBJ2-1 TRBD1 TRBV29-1 TGCAGCGTTGGATCAGGGGGCTGGGGTGAGCAGTTCTTC CSVGSGGWGEQFF
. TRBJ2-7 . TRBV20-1 TGCAGTGCTAGAGGTCCGTTTCCCGGCTACGAGCAGTACTTC CSARGPFPGYEQYF
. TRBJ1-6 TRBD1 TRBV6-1 TGTGCCAGTTCCGGGACAGTGAATTCACCCCTCCACTTT CASSGTVNSPLHF
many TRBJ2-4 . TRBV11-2 TGTGCCAGCAGCTTAGAGGGCTTAGCCAAAAACATTCAGTACTTC CASSLEGLAKNIQYF
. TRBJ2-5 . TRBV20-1 TGCAGTGCTACCCGTCTGGGAGGGGGAGAGACCCAGTACTTC CSATRLGGGETQYF
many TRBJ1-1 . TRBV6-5 TGTGCCAGCAGTTACTCCAGAGACACTGAAGCTTTCTTT CASSYSRDTEAFF
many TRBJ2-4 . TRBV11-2 TGTGCCAGCAGCCCCCGGGACTCCCGGATCATCCAAAACATTCAGTACTTC CASSPRDSRIIQNIQYF
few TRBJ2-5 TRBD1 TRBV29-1 TGCAGCGAGCGAGGGAGACAGGGTGAGACCCAGTACTTC CSERGRQGETQYF
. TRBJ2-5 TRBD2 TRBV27 TGTGCCAGCAGTTTCGGAGCGGGGGGGATGAAAGAGACCCAGTACTTC CASSFGAGGMKETQYF
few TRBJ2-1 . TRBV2 TGTGCCAGCAGTGAGGGGGACTTCTCCTACAATGAGCAGTTCTTC CASSEGDFSYNEQFF
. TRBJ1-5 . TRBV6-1 TGTGCCAGCAGAGTGGACGGGGGACGCAATCAGCCCCAGCATTTT CASRVDGGRNQPQHF
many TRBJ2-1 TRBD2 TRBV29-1 TGCAGCGTGCGGACTAGCGGGATTTACAATGAGCAGTTCTTC CSVRTSGIYNEQFF
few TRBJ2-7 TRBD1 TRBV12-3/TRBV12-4 TGTGCCAGCAGTTTAAGAGGGACAGGAGTCACCTACGAGCAGTACTTC CASSLRGTGVTYEQYF
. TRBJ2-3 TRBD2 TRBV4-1 TGCGCCAGCAGCCACCAAGGGAGGGGAAGCACAGATACGCAGTATTTT CASSHQGRGSTDTQYF
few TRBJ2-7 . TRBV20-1 TGCAGTGCTAGGACATTTAGCTACCGTGGAGGGACGGTTTTCTACGAGCAGTACTTC CSARTFSYRGGTVFYEQYF
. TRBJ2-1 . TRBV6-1 TGTGCCAGCAGTCAGACTAGTTTAAATGAGCAGTTCTTC CASSQTSLNEQFF
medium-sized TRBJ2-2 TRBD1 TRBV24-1 TGTGCCACCAGTGACACCGGGACAGGGACCGGGGAGCTGTTTTTT CATSDTGTGTGELFF
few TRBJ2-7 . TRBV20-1 TGCAGGGGTCATCGGCGCGGGTTCTACGAGCAGTACTTC CRGHRRGFYEQYF
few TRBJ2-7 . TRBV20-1 TGCAGTGCTAGTCCATTCTCCTACGAGCAGTACTTC CSASPFSYEQYF
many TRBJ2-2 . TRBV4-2 TGTGCCAGCAGCCAAGACCTTGCTCACAGTGCCGGGGAGCTGTTTTTT CASSQDLAHSAGELFF
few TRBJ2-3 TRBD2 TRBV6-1 TGTGCCAGCAGCTTGGGACTAGCGGGGAGATTCACAGATACGCAGTATTTT CASSLGLAGRFTDTQYF
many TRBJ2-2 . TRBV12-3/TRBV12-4 TGTGCCAGCAAACTCACCGGGGAGCTGTTTTTT CASKLTGELFF
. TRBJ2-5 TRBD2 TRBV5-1 TGCGCCAGCAGTCATTCTAGCGGGGGGCAAGAGACCCAGTACTTC CASSHSSGGQETQYF
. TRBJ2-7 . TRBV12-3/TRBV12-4 TGTGCCAGCAGTTGGGGCCGGGACAAGCAGTACTTC CASSWGRDKQYF
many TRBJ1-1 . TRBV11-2 TGTGCCAGCAGCTTAGATCAAAGCACTGAAGCTTTCTTT CASSLDQSTEAFF
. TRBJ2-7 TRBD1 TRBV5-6 TGTGCCAGCAGCTTGATTGTGACAGGGATCTCCTACGAGCAGTACTTC CASSLIVTGISYEQYF
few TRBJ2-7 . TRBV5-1 TGCGCCAGCAGGCCGGGACGGGACTCCTACGAGCAGTACTTC CASRPGRDSYEQYF
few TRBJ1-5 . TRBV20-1 TGCAGTGCTATAGCCCCAAATCAGCCCCAGCATTTT CSAIAPNQPQHF
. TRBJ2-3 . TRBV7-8 TGTGCCAGCAGCTTAGATCGGCACGCTCCAGGAGATACGCAGTATTTT CASSLDRHAPGDTQYF
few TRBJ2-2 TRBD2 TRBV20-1 TGCAGTGCTAGAGAAGCGGGAGGGAACACCGGGGAGCTGTTTTTT CSAREAGGNTGELFF
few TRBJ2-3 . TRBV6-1 TGTGCCAGCAGTGAACAGTATAGCACAGATACGCAGTATTTT CASSEQYSTDTQYF
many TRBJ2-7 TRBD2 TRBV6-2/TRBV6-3 TGTGCCAGCAGTTACTCTCTAGCGGGAGGCCTTGATGAGCAGTACTTC CASSYSLAGGLDEQYF
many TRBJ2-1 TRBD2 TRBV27 TGTGCCAGCAGTTTAGGGCGGGAGTCCCTCAATGAGCAGTTCTTC CASSLGRESLNEQFF
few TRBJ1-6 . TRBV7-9 TGTGCCAGCACACAGGGTTACAATTCACCCCTCCACTTT CASTQGYNSPLHF
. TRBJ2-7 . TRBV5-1 TGCGCCAGCAGAGGTGTTGTCGCCCACGAGCAGTACTTC CASRGVVAHEQYF
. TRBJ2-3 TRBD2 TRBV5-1 TGCGCCAGCAACTCGGGACTAGCGGGGCTGGGCACAGATACGCAGTATTTT CASNSGLAGLGTDTQYF
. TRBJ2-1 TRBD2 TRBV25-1 TGTGCCAGCAGTGAACTCAGTAGCGGGAGGCCGTACAATGAGCAGTTCTTC CASSELSSGRPYNEQFF
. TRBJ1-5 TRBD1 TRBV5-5 TGTGCCAGCAGCTTGGGGTCCGGGACAGGGATTAATCAGCCCCAGCATTTT CASSLGSGTGINQPQHF